This is a list of T cell receptor beta chains from one sample in a study of response to subunit inactivated influenza vaccine. TCRdb recomputed calls from the RT-PCR reads with MiXCR, one row per CDR3 protein. The table records about 540,000 distinct CDR3 sequences, 11% to 15% of them present only once. The sequences come from PBMCs from blood, collected 11 to 12 days after vaccination. The source of these receptors is a man aged 45-65 years who received an inactivated influenza vaccine. Both conserved end residues are part of each CDR3. The D gene is left open where the match is weak. Size values are once, few and many counts, or a class for expanded clones, and some rows have none.

V: TRBV20-1
D: NA
J: TRBJ2-7
size: NA
CDR3: CSARGLRHSYEQYF
DNA: TGCAGTGCTAGGGGGCTTCGACACTCCTACGAGCAGTACTTC

V: TRBV6-6
D: NA
J: TRBJ1-1
size: NA
CDR3: CASSTDLNTEAFF
DNA: TGTGCCAGCAGCACCGATCTGAACACTGAAGCTTTCTTT

V: TRBV10-3
D: NA
J: TRBJ2-1
size: many
CDR3: CAISGRDSYNEQFF
DNA: TGTGCCATCAGTGGGAGGGACAGCTACAATGAGCAGTTCTTC

V: TRBV10-3
D: NA
J: TRBJ2-2
size: few
CDR3: CAISEFGANTGELFF
DNA: TGTGCCATCAGTGAGTTCGGAGCGAACACCGGGGAGCTGTTTTTT

V: TRBV6-2/TRBV6-3
D: NA
J: TRBJ2-4
size: NA
CDR3: CASSYQRNIQYF
DNA: TGTGCCAGCAGTTATCAAAGGAACATTCAGTACTTC

V: TRBV18
D: NA
J: TRBJ2-1
size: few
CDR3: CASSPSTSSYNEQFF
DNA: TGTGCCAGCTCACCTAGCACTTCCTCCTACAATGAGCAGTTCTTC

V: TRBV7-2
D: NA
J: TRBJ1-4
size: NA
CDR3: CASSLGTMRNEKLFF
DNA: TGTGCCAGCAGCCTCGGGACAATGCGGAATGAAAAACTGTTTTTT

V: TRBV3-1
D: TRBD1
J: TRBJ2-2
size: NA
CDR3: CASKPGGNTGELFF
DNA: TGTGCCAGCAAACCAGGGGGAAACACCGGGGAGCTGTTTTTT

V: TRBV4-3
D: NA
J: TRBJ2-1
size: many
CDR3: CASSQDWGREIYNEQFF
DNA: TGCGCCAGCAGCCAAGATTGGGGCAGAGAGATTTACAATGAGCAGTTCTTC

V: TRBV12-3/TRBV12-4
D: TRBD2
J: TRBJ2-7
size: few
CDR3: CASSTAGGPLGEQYF
DNA: TGTGCCAGCAGTACAGCGGGAGGGCCGCTCGGCGAGCAGTACTTC

V: TRBV3-1
D: NA
J: TRBJ2-2
size: NA
CDR3: CASSQVSTGELFF
DNA: TGTGCCAGCAGCCAAGTTAGCACCGGGGAGCTGTTTTTT

V: TRBV6-1
D: TRBD1
J: TRBJ2-1
size: many
CDR3: CASSPLRDRVYNEQFF
DNA: TGTGCCAGCAGTCCCCTGAGGGACAGGGTCTACAATGAGCAGTTCTTC

V: TRBV12-3/TRBV12-4
D: TRBD2
J: TRBJ2-1
size: few
CDR3: CASSRTSGGSLYNEQFF
DNA: TGTGCCAGCAGCCGGACTAGCGGGGGGTCCCTCTACAATGAGCAGTTCTTC

V: TRBV11-2
D: NA
J: TRBJ2-5
size: once
CDR3: CASRRTTRAQETQYF
DNA: TGTGCCAGCAGGCGAACTACGCGGGCCCAAGAGACCCAGTACTTC

V: TRBV7-2
D: NA
J: TRBJ1-1
size: few
CDR3: CASSLAKQAGAFF
DNA: TGTGCCAGCAGCTTGGCGAAACAGGCGGGAGCTTTCTTT

V: TRBV6-2/TRBV6-3
D: TRBD2
J: TRBJ2-7
size: NA
CDR3: CASSDGSGGSYEQYF
DNA: TGTGCCAGCAGTGACGGATCGGGAGGTTCCTACGAGCAGTACTTC

V: TRBV5-1
D: TRBD1
J: TRBJ1-3
size: NA
CDR3: CASSIQGLSSGNTIYF
DNA: TGCGCCAGCAGCATACAGGGGCTTAGCTCTGGAAACACCATATATTTT

V: TRBV7-2
D: TRBD2
J: TRBJ2-1
size: NA
CDR3: CASSLTPGLAGEFF
DNA: TGTGCCAGCAGCTTAACCCCAGGACTAGCGGGGGAGTTCTTC

V: TRBV4-2
D: TRBD2
J: TRBJ2-7
size: NA
CDR3: CASSQRLAGSWYEQYF
DNA: TGTGCCAGCAGCCAAAGACTAGCGGGGAGCTGGTACGAGCAGTACTTC

V: TRBV7-2
D: NA
J: TRBJ2-2
size: NA
CDR3: CASRVALLNTGELFF
DNA: TGTGCCAGCAGGGTGGCACTTTTGAACACCGGGGAGCTGTTTTTT

V: TRBV19
D: NA
J: TRBJ2-7
size: NA
CDR3: CASSVPGADNYEQYF
DNA: TGTGCCAGCAGCGTGCCCGGGGCGGACAACTACGAGCAGTACTTC

V: TRBV18
D: NA
J: TRBJ2-7
size: many
CDR3: CASSPRDGSYEQYF
DNA: TGTGCCAGCAGTCCCCGGGACGGGTCCTACGAGCAGTACTTC

V: TRBV2
D: TRBD2
J: TRBJ2-5
size: few
CDR3: CASRRRGETQYF
DNA: TGTGCCAGCAGAAGGCGGGGGGAGACCCAGTACTTC

V: TRBV7-9
D: NA
J: TRBJ2-1
size: NA
CDR3: CASSLPGAYYNEQFF
DNA: TGTGCCAGCAGCTTACCAGGGGCTTACTACAATGAGCAGTTCTTC

V: TRBV6-1
D: NA
J: TRBJ2-1
size: few
CDR3: CASSEIRGSSYNEQFF
DNA: TGTGCCAGCAGTGAAATCCGCGGTAGCTCCTACAATGAGCAGTTCTTC